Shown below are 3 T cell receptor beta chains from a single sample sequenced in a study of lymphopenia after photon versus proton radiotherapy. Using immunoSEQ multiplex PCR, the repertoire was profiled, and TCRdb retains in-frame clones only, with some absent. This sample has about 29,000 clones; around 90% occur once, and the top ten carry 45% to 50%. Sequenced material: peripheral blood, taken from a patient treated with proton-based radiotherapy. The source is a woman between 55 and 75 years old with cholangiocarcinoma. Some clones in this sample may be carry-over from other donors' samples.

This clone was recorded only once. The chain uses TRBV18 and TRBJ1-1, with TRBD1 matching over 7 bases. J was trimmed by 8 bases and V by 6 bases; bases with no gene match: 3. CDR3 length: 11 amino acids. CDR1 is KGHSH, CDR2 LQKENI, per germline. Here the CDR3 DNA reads TGTGCCAGCTCCAGGACAGGAGAAGCTTTCTTT. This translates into CASSRTGEAFF.

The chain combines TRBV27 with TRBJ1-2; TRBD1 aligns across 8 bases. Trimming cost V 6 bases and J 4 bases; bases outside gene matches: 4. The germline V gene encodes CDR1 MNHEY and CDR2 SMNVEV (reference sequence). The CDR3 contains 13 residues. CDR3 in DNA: TGTGCCAGCAGCCTGACAGGGGTCTATGGCTACACCTTC. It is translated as CASSLTGVYGYTF.

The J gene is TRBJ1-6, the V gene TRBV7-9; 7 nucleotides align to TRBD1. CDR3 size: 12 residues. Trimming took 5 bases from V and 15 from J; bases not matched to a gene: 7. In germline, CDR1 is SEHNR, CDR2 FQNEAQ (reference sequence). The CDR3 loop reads CASSPGQDGLHF. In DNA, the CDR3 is TGTGCCAGCAGCCCTGGACAGGACGGCCTCCACTTT.